This section outlines one T cell receptor (beta chain) sequence together with its context. Its target is unknown. This sample was taken from a study of T cell responses to AZD1222 COVID-19 vaccine. General observations from the study: Spike-specific TCR breadth and depth were elevated following two AZD1222 doses. Possibly, clonal diversity was underestimated; donors were largely white British and included more females.

Sequencing was performed with immunoSEQ multiplex PCR; in TCRdb, only in-frame clones are kept and a portion is missing. The sample consists of approximately 88,000 clones, approximately 80% of them appearing once. The sequenced sample was peripheral blood, obtained on day 0 of AZD1222 vaccination. This clonotype was obtained from an adult in good health.

CDR3 DNA: TGTGCCAGCAGCTTCGCGGGGGAGGGGTCCTACAATGAGCAGTTCTTC. This gives the protein CASSFAGEGSYNEQFF. The chain is built from TRBV7-6 and TRBJ2-1; 7 nucleotides match TRBD2. The ends lost 3 bases at V and 1 base at J; junction bases unmatched: 6. The CDR3 is 16 amino acids. Germline V gene data show CDR1 as SGHVS and CDR2 as FNYEAQ.